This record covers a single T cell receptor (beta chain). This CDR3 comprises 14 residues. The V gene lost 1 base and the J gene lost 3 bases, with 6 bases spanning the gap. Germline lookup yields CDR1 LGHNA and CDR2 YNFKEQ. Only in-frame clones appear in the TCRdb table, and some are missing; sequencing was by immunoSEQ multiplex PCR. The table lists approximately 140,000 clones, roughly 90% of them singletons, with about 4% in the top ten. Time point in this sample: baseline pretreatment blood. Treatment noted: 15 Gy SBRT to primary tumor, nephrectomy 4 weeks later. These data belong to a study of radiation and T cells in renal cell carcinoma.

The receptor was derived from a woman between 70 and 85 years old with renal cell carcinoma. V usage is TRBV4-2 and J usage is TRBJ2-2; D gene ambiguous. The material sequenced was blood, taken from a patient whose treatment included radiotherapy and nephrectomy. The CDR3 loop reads CASSQGSHTGELFF. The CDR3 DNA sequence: TGTGCCAGCAGCCAAGGGTCACACACCGGGGAGCTGTTTTTT.